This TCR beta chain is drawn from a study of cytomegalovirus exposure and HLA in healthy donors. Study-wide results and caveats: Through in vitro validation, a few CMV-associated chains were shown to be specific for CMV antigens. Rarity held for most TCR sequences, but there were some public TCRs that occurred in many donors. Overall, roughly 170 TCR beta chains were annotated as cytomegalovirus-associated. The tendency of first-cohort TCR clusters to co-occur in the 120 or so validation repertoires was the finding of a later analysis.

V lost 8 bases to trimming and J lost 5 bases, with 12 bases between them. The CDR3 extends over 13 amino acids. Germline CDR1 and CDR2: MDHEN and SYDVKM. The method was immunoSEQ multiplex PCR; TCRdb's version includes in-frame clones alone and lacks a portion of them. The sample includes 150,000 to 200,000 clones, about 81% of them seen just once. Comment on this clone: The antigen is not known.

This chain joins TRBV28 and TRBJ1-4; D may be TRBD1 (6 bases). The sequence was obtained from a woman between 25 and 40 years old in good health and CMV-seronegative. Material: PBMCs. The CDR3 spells CASGGHLNEKLFF. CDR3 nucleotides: TGTGCCAGCGGGGGACACCTAAATGAAAAACTGTTTTTT.